Detailed here is one T cell receptor beta chain. The antigen it recognizes is unknown. The sample holds no much larger clone one base away, and base qualities are not on file. The source of the sample is a study of a mutant IDH1 vaccine in newly diagnosed glioma (dated by TCRdb to 2020 to 2022). Some background on the complete study: Eight vaccinations were administered to patients in weeks 1, 3, 5, 7, 11, 15, 19 and 23, corresponding to visits V03 through V10. Of the roughly 32 patients who were treated, approximately 60% were male and around 40% were female, and the mean age was around 40 years. Vaccination started 4-6 weeks after radiotherapy alone, or was given together with temozolomide cycles in the groups whose treatment included chemotherapy. Peripheral blood was drawn at six visits: V03 (baseline), V05, V07, V10, V12 and V13. Longitudinal TCRB deep sequencing was done for some 26 treated patients, wherever samples were available for exploratory analyses. Prior to enrollment, standard therapy consisting of radiotherapy alone, temozolomide alone, or radiochemotherapy with temozolomide had been administered to patients, with the combination being received by most patients. The full study reports these points: Across multiple MHC alleles, vaccine-induced immune responses were seen in 90% to 95% of patients. PBMC samples for TCRB deep sequencing were selected based on availability. It was noted by the authors that analyses of patient blood samples could not be reproduced owing to sample limitations. Changes in the top peripheral T cell clonotypes picked up by TCRB sequencing did not appear to be linked to pseudoprogression.

The germline V gene supplies CDR1 SGHRS and CDR2 YFSETQ. The germline V end is reduced by 5 bases and the J end by 2 bases; junction bases left unmatched: 5. The CDR3 covers 15 residues, taking in both the cysteine and the phenylalanine. Kept here is only the CDR3 DNA, which spans 45 bases and is read in frame from base 1. The time point label, read with the paper, signifies: week 11, during vaccination. Every vaccine dose consisted of 300 ug of a 20-mer mutant IDH1 peptide in Montanide, administered subcutaneously together with topical imiquimod. Donors had newly diagnosed WHO grade 3 or 4 IDH1-mutant astrocytomas with loss of nuclear ATRX. The samples were drawn from NOA16, a multicentre, single-arm, open-label phase I trial in Germany that tested a mutant IDH1 peptide vaccine in humans for the first time. Genomic DNA for TCRB sequencing was isolated from EDTA blood with the DNeasy Blood and Tissue Kit.

The library came from the immunoSEQ multiplex PCR assay. Following the manufacturer's protocol, the hsTCRB Kit was used to amplify rearranged TCR beta chain sequences. An Illumina MiSeq was used to sequence the TCRB libraries. As for how the authors treated the data: Demultiplexing, trimming and gene mapping were performed with the kit vendor's proprietary platform. TCRdb re-hosts the immuneACCESS table, in-frame sequences only. Its copies lack some clones; in the studies checked, an unresolved V gene accounts for under half of them, and the cause for the rest is not known. The V and J calls and clone size are taken from that table; D and trimming were inferred from the DNA. This sample comprises 60,000 or so clones, over 75% of them detected only once. The ten largest clones take up 1.5% to 2.5% of the sample.

The input for sequencing was PBMCs, taken from a glioma patient whose treatment included an IDH1 peptide vaccine. The sequence joins TRBV5-1 to TRBJ2-1; TRBD2 lines up with 9 middle nucleotides. This clonotype originated in a middle-aged man with glioma. The CDR3 here reads CASSLSGSTYNEQFF. At the DNA level, the sequence is TGCGCCAGCAGTCTTAGCGGGAGTACCTACAATGAGCAGTTCTTC.